This T cell receptor beta chain came from a study of blood T cell repertoires in COVID-19. In the study overall: Sample material is recorded as cDNA or gDNA derived from T cells, B-cell-depleted T cells, or PBMCs.

Measured with immunoSEQ multiplex PCR; TCRdb has only the in-frame clones, and not every one. The table lists approximately 280,000 clones, around 88% of them singletons. CDR3 length: 15 residues. V shed 7 bases, J shed 6 bases, and the junction held 12 bases outside the gene matches. The germline gives CDR1 LGHNT, CDR2 FRNRAP. The genes are TRBV12-5 and TRBJ2-3, with 8 bases identical to TRBD1. The sample taken for sequencing was peripheral blood. The receptor was isolated from a man aged 40-50 years with acute or convalescent COVID-19. CDR3: CASVLGQAFRDTQYF. CDR3 nucleotide sequence: TGTGCTAGTGTCCTGGGACAGGCCTTTAGGGATACGCAGTATTTT. Drawing the rest from reference TRBV12-5 and TRBJ2-3, the complete variable domain is DARVTQTPRHKVTEMGQEVTMRCQPILGHNTVFWYRQTMMQGLELLAYFRNRAPLDDSGMPKDRFSAEMPDATLATLKIQPSEPRDSAVYFCASVLGQAFRDTQYFGPGTRLTVL.